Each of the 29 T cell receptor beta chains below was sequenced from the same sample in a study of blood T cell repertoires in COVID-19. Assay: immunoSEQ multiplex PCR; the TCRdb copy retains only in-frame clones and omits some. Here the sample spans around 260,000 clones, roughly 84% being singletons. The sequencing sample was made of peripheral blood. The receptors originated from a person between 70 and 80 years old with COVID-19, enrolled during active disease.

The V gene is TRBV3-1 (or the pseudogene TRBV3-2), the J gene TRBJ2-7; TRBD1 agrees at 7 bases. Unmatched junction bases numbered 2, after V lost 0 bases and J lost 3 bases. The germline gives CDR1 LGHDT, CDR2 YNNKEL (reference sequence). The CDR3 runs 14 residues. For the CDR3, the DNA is TGTGCCAGCAGCCAAGATCCAGGGGGCTACGAGCAGTACTTC. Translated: CASSQDPGGYEQYF.

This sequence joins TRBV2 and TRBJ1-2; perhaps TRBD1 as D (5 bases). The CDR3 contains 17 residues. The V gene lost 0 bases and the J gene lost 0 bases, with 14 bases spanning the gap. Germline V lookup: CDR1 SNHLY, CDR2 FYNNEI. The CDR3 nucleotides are TGTGCCAGCAGTGAAGCGGGGGATGGAGGGACTAACTATGGCTACACCTTC. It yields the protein CASSEAGDGGTNYGYTF.

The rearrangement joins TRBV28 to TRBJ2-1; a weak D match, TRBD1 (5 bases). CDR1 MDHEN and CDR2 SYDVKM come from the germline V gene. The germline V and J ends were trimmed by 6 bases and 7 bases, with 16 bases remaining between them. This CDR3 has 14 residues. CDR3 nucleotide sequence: TGTGCCAGCAGCACCAGGGTTGGGCGAAATGAGCAGTTCTTC. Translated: CASSTRVGRNEQFF.

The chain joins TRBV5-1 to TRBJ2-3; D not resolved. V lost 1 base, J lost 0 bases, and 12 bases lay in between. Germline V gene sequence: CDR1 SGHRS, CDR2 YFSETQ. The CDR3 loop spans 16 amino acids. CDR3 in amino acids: CASSLPQTPSTDTQYF. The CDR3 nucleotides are TGCGCCAGCAGCTTGCCTCAAACACCTAGCACAGATACGCAGTATTTT.

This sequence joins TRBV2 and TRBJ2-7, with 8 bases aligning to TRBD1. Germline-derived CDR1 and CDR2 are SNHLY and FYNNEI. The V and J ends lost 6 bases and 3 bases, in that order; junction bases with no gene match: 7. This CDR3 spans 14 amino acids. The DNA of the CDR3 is TGTGCCAGCAGGGGCCGGGACAGGCACTACGAGCAGTACTTC. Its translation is CASRGRDRHYEQYF.

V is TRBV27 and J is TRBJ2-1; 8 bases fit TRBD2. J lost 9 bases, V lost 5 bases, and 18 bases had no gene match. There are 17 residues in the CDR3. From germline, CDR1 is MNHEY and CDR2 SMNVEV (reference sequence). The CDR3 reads CASSRNPGTRLLGEQFF. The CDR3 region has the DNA TGTGCCAGCAGTCGAAATCCCGGGACTAGACTTCTTGGTGAGCAGTTCTTC.

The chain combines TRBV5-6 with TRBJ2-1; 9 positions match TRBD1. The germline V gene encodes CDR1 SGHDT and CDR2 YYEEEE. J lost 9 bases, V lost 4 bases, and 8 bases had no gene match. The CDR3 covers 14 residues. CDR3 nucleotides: TGTGCCAGCAGCCCTGGGACAGGGTTCACTGAGCAGTTCTTC. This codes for CASSPGTGFTEQFF.

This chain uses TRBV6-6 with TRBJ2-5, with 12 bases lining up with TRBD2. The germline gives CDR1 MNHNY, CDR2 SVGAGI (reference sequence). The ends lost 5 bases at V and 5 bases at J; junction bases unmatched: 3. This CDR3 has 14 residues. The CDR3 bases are TGTGCCAGCAGTCCGGGACTAGCGGGTGAGACCCAGTACTTC. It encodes CASSPGLAGETQYF.

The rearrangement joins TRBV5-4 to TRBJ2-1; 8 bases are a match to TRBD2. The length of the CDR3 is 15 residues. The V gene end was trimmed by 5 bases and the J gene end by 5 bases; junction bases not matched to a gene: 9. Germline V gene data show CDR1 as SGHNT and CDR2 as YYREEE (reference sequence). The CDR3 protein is CASRSRLAQDNEQFF. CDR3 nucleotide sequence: TGTGCCAGCAGGTCCAGACTAGCGCAAGACAATGAGCAGTTCTTC. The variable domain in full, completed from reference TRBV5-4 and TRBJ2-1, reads ETGVTQSPTHLIKTRGQQVTLRCSSQSGHNTVSWYQQALGQGPQFIFQYYREEENGRGNFPPRFSGLQFPNYSSELNVNALELDDSALYLCASRSRLAQDNEQFFGPGTRLTVL.

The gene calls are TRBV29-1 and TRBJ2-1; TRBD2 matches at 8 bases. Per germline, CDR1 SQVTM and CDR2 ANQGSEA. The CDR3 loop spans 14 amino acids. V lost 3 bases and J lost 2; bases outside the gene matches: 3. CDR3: CSVDGSGAYNEQFF. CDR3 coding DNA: TGCAGCGTTGATGGTAGCGGGGCCTACAATGAGCAGTTCTTC.

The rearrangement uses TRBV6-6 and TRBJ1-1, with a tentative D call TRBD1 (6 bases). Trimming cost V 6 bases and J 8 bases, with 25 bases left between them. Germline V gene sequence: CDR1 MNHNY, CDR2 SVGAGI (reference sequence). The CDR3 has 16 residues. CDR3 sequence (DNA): TGTGCCAGCAGGAAGCCGGACAGTTCCCCTACGGGAGAAGCTTTCTTT. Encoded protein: CASRKPDSSPTGEAFF.

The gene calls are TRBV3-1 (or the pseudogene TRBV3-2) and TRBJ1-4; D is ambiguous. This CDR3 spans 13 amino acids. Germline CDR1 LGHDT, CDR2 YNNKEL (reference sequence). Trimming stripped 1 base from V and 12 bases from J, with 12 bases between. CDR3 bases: TGTGCCAGCAGCCAAGGACGGGGAGGTGAACTGTTTTTT. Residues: CASSQGRGGELFF.

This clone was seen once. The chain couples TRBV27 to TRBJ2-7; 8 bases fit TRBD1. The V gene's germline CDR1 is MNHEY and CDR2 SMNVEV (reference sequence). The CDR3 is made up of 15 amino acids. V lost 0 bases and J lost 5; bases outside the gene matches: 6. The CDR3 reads CASSLSLDRVNEQYF. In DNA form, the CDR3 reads TGTGCCAGCAGTTTATCCTTGGACAGGGTCAACGAGCAGTACTTC.

The CDR3 region is CASTPPRGALRNEKLFF. The CDR3 DNA reads TGTGCCAGCACCCCCCCCCGCGGGGCCCTCCGGAATGAAAAACTGTTTTTT. The chain links TRBV28 to TRBJ1-4; TRBD1 is a possible D gene (5 bases). CDR1 MDHEN and CDR2 SYDVKM come from the germline V gene. CDR3 length: 17 amino acids. The germline V and J ends were trimmed by 7 bases and 5 bases, with 23 bases remaining between them.

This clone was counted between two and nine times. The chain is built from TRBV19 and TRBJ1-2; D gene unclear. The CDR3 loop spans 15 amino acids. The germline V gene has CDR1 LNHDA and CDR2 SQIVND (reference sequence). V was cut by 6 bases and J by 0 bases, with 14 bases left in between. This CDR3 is CASSPYGSANYGYTF. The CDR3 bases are TGTGCCAGTAGCCCGTACGGTAGTGCTAACTATGGCTACACCTTC. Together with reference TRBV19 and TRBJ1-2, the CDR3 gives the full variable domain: DGGITQSPKYLFRKEGQNVTLSCEQNLNHDAMYWYRQDPGQGLRLIYYSQIVNDFQKGDIAEGYSVSREKKESFPLTVTSAQKNPTAFYLCASSPYGSANYGYTFGSGTRLTVV.

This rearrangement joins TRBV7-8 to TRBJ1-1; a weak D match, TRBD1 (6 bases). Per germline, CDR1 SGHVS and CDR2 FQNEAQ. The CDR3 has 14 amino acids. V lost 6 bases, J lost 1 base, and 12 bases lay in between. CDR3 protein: CASSTRGANTEAFF. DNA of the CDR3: TGTGCCAGCAGTACCAGGGGTGCGAACACTGAAGCTTTCTTT.

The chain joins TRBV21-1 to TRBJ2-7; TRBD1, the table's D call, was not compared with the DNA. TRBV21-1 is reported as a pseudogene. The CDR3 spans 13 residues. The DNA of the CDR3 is TGTGCCAGCAGCCCAACGGACAGGTACGAGCAGTACTTC. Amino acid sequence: CASSPTDRYEQYF.

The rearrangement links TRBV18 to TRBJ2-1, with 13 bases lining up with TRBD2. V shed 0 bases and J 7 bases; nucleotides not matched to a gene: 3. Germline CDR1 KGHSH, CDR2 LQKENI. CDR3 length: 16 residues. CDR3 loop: CASSPPGLAGWNEQFF. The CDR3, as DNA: TGTGCCAGCTCACCACCGGGACTAGCGGGATGGAATGAGCAGTTCTTC. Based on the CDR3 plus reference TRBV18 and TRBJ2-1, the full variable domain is NAGVMQNPRHLVRRRGQEARLRCSPMKGHSHVYWYRQLPEEGLKFMVYLQKENIIDESGMPKERFSAEFPKEGPSILRIQQVVRGDSAAYFCASSPPGLAGWNEQFFGPGTRLTVL.

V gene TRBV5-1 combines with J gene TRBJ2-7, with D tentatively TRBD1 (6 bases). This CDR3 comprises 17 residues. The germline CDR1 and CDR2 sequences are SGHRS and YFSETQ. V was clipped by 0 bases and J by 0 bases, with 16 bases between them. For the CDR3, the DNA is TGCGCCAGCAGCTTGGCCCCAGGGGCCCAATACTCCTACGAGCAGTACTTC. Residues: CASSLAPGAQYSYEQYF.

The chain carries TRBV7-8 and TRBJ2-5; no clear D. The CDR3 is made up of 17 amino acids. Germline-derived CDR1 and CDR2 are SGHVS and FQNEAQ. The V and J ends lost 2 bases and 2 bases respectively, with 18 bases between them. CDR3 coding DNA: TGTGCCAGCAGCTTAATGATTGCTCCGAACAATCAAGAGACCCAGTACTTC. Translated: CASSLMIAPNNQETQYF.

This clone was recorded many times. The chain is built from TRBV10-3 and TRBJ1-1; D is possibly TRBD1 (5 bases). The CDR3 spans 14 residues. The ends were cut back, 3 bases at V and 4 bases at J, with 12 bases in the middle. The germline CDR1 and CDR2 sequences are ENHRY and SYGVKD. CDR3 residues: CAISELGGGTEAFF. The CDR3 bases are TGTGCCATCAGTGAACTGGGGGGAGGCACTGAAGCTTTCTTT.

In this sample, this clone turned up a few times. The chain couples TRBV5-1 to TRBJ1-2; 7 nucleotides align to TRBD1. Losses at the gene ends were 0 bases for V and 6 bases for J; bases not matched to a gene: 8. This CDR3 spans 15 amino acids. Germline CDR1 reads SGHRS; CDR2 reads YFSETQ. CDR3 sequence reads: CASSLGSVQGHGYTF. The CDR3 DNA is TGCGCCAGCAGCTTGGGGAGCGTACAGGGGCATGGCTACACCTTC.

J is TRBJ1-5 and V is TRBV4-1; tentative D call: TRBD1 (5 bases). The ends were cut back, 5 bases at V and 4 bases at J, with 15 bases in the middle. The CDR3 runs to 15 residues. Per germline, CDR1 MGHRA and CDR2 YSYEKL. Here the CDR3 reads CASSETQGRNQPQHF. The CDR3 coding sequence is TGCGCCAGCAGCGAAACGCAGGGCCGGAATCAGCCCCAGCATTTT.

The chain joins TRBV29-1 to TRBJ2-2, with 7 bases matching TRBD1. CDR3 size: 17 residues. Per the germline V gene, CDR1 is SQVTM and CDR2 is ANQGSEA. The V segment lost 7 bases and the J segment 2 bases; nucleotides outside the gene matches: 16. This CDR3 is CSATKPGQALNTGELFF. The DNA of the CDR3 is TGCAGCGCTACGAAACCCGGACAGGCACTTAACACCGGGGAGCTGTTTTTT.

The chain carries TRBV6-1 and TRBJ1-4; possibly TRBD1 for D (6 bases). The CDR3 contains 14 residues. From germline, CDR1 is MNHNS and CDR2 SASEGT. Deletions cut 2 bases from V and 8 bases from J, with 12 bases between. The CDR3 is CASSESGRGEKLFF. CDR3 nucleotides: TGTGCCAGCAGTGAATCGGGCAGGGGCGAAAAACTGTTTTTT.

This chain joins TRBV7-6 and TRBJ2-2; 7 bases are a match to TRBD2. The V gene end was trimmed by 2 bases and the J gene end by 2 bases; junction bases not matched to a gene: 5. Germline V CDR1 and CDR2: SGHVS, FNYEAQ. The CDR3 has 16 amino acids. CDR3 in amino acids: CASSLNPAGNTGELFF. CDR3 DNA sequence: TGTGCCAGCAGCTTAAACCCAGCGGGAAACACCGGGGAGCTGTTTTTT.

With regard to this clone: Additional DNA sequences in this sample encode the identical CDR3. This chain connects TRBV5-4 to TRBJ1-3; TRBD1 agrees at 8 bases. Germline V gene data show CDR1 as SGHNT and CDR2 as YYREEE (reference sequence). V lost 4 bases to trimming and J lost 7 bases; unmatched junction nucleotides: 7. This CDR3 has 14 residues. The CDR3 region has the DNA TGTGCCAGCAGCCCCGGACAGGGTCGGAACACCATATATTTT. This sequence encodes CASSPGQGRNTIYF. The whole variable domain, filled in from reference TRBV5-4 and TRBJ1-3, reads ETGVTQSPTHLIKTRGQQVTLRCSSQSGHNTVSWYQQALGQGPQFIFQYYREEENGRGNFPPRFSGLQFPNYSSELNVNALELDDSALYLCASSPGQGRNTIYFGEGSWLTVV.

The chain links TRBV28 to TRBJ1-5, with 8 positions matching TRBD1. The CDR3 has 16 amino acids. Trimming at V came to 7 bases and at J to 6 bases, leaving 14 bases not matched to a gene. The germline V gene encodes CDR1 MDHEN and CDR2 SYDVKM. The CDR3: CASTTRRAGGVQPQHF. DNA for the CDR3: TGTGCCAGCACCACACGGCGGGCAGGGGGCGTTCAGCCCCAGCATTTT. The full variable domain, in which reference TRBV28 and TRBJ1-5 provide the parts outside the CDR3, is DVKVTQSSRYLVKRTGEKVFLECVQDMDHENMFWYRQDPGLGLRLIYFSYDVKMKEKGDIPEGYSVSREKKERFSLILESASTNQTSMYLCASTTRRAGGVQPQHFGDGTRLSIL.

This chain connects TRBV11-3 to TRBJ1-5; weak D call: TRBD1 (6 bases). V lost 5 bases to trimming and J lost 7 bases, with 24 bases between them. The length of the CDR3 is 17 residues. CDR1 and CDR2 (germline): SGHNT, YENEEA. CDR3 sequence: CASSEAHTGLLGQPQHF. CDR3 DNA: TGTGCCAGCAGCGAGGCCCACACAGGGTTGCTTGGCCAGCCCCAGCATTTT.